These 9 T cell receptor beta chains share one sample of origin, sequenced in a study of shared clonotypes between healthy human individuals. Naive CD8 cells comprised CD45RO-negative, CCR7-positively selected cells, excluding terminally differentiated effector memory CD45RA+ cells. Data came from immunoSEQ multiplex PCR; TCRdb stores just in-frame clones and leaves some out. This sample yields about 2,100,000 clones, of which about 92% are seen a single time; 1.7% belongs to the top ten. Sequencing was performed on naive CD8+ T cells from PBMCs. These receptors all come from a man aged 18 to 30 in good health. Some clones in this sample may be carry-over from other donors' samples.

V and J are TRBV30 and TRBJ1-2; D is possibly TRBD1 (5 bases). The CDR3 has 11 amino acids. The germline V gene has CDR1 GTSNPN and CDR2 SVGIG (reference sequence). The ends were cut back, 1 base at V and 5 bases at J, with 5 bases in the middle. CDR3 region: CAWSAGYGYTF. The CDR3 DNA follows: TGTGCCTGGAGTGCAGGGTATGGCTACACCTTC.

As to this clone: The identical CDR3 is also encoded by other nucleotide sequences in the sample. This chain uses TRBV9 with TRBJ2-7; D could derive from TRBD1 or TRBD2 (5 bases each). V was cut by 0 bases and J by 4 bases, with 11 bases left in between. Germline CDR1 SGDLS, CDR2 YYNGEE. The CDR3 has 14 residues. CDR3 sequence (DNA): TGTGCCAGCAGCGTAGGTGGGACCACTTACGAGCAGTACTTC. This encodes CASSVGGTTYEQYF.

The chain joins TRBV27 to TRBJ2-7; the D gene is possibly TRBD2 (6 bases). Germline values: CDR1 MNHEY, CDR2 SMNVEV (reference sequence). Trimming took off 7 bases at V and 0 bases at J, with 13 bases between the two ends. The CDR3 covers 14 residues. For the CDR3, the DNA is TGTGCCAGCATCGAGCGGGCGGTCTCCTACGAGCAGTACTTC. This translates into CASIERAVSYEQYF.

The chain couples TRBV28 to TRBJ2-1; no clear D gene. V lost 10 bases and J 4 bases, leaving 17 bases between the germline ends. This CDR3 is built from 14 residues. Germline V lookup: CDR1 MDHEN, CDR2 SYDVKM. The CDR3 loop reads CATYALGPYNEQFF. In nucleotides, the CDR3 is TGTGCCACCTATGCTTTAGGACCTTACAATGAGCAGTTCTTC. The full variable domain, completed using reference TRBV28 and TRBJ2-1, is DVKVTQSSRYLVKRTGEKVFLECVQDMDHENMFWYRQDPGLGLRLIYFSYDVKMKEKGDIPEGYSVSREKKERFSLILESASTNQTSMYLCATYALGPYNEQFFGPGTRLTVL.

The table lists this clone with a count of one. The V call is TRBV30, the J call TRBJ2-7; 9 bases align to TRBD1. In germline, CDR1 is GTSNPN, CDR2 SVGIG (reference sequence). V lost 2 bases to trimming and J lost 4 bases; unmatched junction nucleotides: 9. The CDR3 has 15 amino acids. The CDR3 DNA reads TGTGCCTGGAGTCGGGACAGGGCTATGGAGTACGAGCAGTACTTC. The encoded protein is CAWSRDRAMEYEQYF. The whole variable domain, filled in from reference TRBV30 and TRBJ2-7, reads SQTIHQWPATLVQPVGSPLSLECTVEGTSNPNLYWYRQAAGRGLQLLFYSVGIGQISSEVPQNLSASRPQDRQFILSSKKLLLSDSGFYLCAWSRDRAMEYEQYFGPGTRLTVT.

This clone was seen only a few times. The genes are TRBV30 and TRBJ1-1; 10 nucleotides align to TRBD1. The CDR3 consists of 13 residues. Germline V CDR1 and CDR2: GTSNPN, SVGIG (reference sequence). The V and J ends lost 6 bases and 8 bases, in that order; junction bases with no gene match: 9. The CDR3 region is CACPRPGQGEAFF. The CDR3, as DNA: TGTGCCTGTCCTCGACCGGGACAGGGGGAAGCTTTCTTT.

V and J are TRBV6-5 and TRBJ2-1; D possibly corresponds to TRBD2 (6 bases). Germline CDR1 and CDR2: MNHEY and SVGAGI. Trimming removed 6 bases at V and 8 bases at J, with 14 bases between. The CDR3 spans 13 residues. In DNA form, the CDR3 reads TGTGCCAGCAGCCTGGGTCCGGGAGATGAGCAGTTCTTC. Translated, it gives CASSLGPGDEQFF.

J is TRBJ2-7 and V is TRBV7-6; 9 positions match TRBD2. Germline V CDR1 and CDR2: SGHVS, FNYEAQ. J gave up 1 base and V 1 base, and 5 bases lay outside the gene matches. The CDR3 is 16 residues long. In DNA, the CDR3 is TGTGCCAGCAGCTTAGTAGCGGGGGCACCGTCCTACGAGCAGTACTTC. The encoded protein is CASSLVAGAPSYEQYF. Based on the CDR3 plus reference TRBV7-6 and TRBJ2-7, the full variable domain is GAGVSQSPRYKVTKRGQDVALRCDPISGHVSLYWYRQALGQGPEFLTYFNYEAQQDKSGLPNDRFSAERPEGSISTLTIQRTEQRDSAMYRCASSLVAGAPSYEQYFGPGTRLTVT.

The chain links TRBV19 to TRBJ2-1; 14 bases map to TRBD2. CDR1 is LNHDA and CDR2 is SQIVND in the germline V gene (reference sequence). This CDR3 has 21 residues. V dropped 0 bases and J dropped 0; count of bases not matched to a gene: 10. Here the CDR3 reads CASSIDGLAGGPYLSYNEQFF. For the CDR3, the DNA is TGTGCCAGTAGTATAGATGGACTAGCGGGAGGCCCGTACCTCTCCTACAATGAGCAGTTCTTC.